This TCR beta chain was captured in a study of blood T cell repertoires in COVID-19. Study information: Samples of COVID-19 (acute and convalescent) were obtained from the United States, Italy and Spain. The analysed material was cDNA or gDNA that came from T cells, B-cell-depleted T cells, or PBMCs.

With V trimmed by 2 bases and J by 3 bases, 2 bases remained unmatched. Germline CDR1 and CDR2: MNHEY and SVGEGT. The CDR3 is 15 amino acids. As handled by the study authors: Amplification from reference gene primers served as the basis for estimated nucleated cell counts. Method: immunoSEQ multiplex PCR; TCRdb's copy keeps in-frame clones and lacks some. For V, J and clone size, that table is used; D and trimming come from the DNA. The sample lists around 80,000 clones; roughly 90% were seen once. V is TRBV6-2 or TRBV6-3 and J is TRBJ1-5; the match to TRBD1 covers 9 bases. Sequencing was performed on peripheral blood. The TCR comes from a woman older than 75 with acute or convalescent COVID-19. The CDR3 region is CASSYGTGPNQPQHF. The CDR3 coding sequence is TGTGCCAGCAGTTACGGGACAGGGCCCAATCAGCCCCAGCATTTT.